The rows below give T cell receptor beta chains drawn from one sample of a study of cytomegalovirus exposure and HLA in healthy donors. Clones were sequenced by immunoSEQ multiplex PCR, and TCRdb holds only the in-frame ones, with some missing. The sample consists of 150,000 to 200,000 clones, almost 85% of them appearing once. Sample: PBMCs. These receptors all stem from a woman between 45 and 60 years old in good health and CMV-seronegative. CDR3s include the opening cysteine and the closing phenylalanine or tryptophan. The D gene is left open where the match is weak. A clone size is listed for some rows: how often the clone was seen (once, few, many), or a class if it is expanded.

J gene: TRBJ1-1; clone size: once; D gene: -; V gene: TRBV28; CDR3 DNA: TGTGCCAGCACCTCTGGACAGTCCTTGAACACTGAAGCTTTCTTT; CDR3 protein: CASTSGQSLNTEAFF
J gene: TRBJ2-7; clone size: once; D gene: -; V gene: TRBV15; CDR3 DNA: TGTGCCACCAGCATAACCCGGGGGGCAGCCTACGAGCAGTACTTC; CDR3 protein: CATSITRGAAYEQYF
J gene: TRBJ2-6; clone size: -; D gene: -; V gene: TRBV9; CDR3 DNA: TGTGCCAGCAGCGCGCATATAAAAGCCCCTGGGGCCAACGTCCTGACTTTC; CDR3 protein: CASSAHIKAPGANVLTF
J gene: TRBJ2-7; clone size: once; D gene: -; V gene: TRBV29-1; CDR3 DNA: TGCAGCGTTGTATTTCTACAGGGTGGTGAGCAGTACTTC; CDR3 protein: CSVVFLQGGEQYF
J gene: TRBJ1-2; clone size: -; D gene: -; V gene: TRBV28; CDR3 DNA: TGTGCCAGCACCACATTGGGGGGAGGGGGTCGGAACTATGGCTACACCTTC; CDR3 protein: CASTTLGGGGRNYGYTF
J gene: TRBJ2-4; clone size: -; D gene: -; V gene: TRBV28; CDR3 DNA: TGTGCCAGCAGTTCTCAGGGGTTCGCCAAAAACATTCAGTACTTC; CDR3 protein: CASSSQGFAKNIQYF
J gene: TRBJ1-5; clone size: -; D gene: -; V gene: TRBV6-5; CDR3 DNA: TGTGCCAGCAGCGCGGACATCTTAGTGGGCCAGCCCCAGCATTTT; CDR3 protein: CASSADILVGQPQHF
J gene: TRBJ1-3; clone size: once; D gene: -; V gene: TRBV18; CDR3 DNA: TGTGCCAGCTCAACCGGACAAGGAAACACCATATATTTT; CDR3 protein: CASSTGQGNTIYF
J gene: TRBJ2-3; clone size: -; D gene: TRBD2; V gene: TRBV11-2; CDR3 DNA: TGTGCCAGCAGCTTAATGGAGGCGGGGGAAAATACGCAGTATTTT; CDR3 protein: CASSLMEAGENTQYF
J gene: TRBJ1-6; clone size: -; D gene: -; V gene: TRBV9; CDR3 DNA: TGTGCCAGCAGCCGGAAACAGCACTATAATTCACCCCTCCACTTT; CDR3 protein: CASSRKQHYNSPLHF
J gene: TRBJ2-1; clone size: -; D gene: TRBD2; V gene: TRBV5-1; CDR3 DNA: TGCGCCAGCAGGGAACTAGCGGGAGATTCGTACTACAATGAGCAGTTCTTC; CDR3 protein: CASRELAGDSYYNEQFF
J gene: TRBJ2-3; clone size: once; D gene: -; V gene: TRBV9; CDR3 DNA: TGTGCCAGCAGCTTCGGGGGCACAGATACGCAGTATTTT; CDR3 protein: CASSFGGTDTQYF
J gene: TRBJ2-3; clone size: -; D gene: -; V gene: TRBV5-6; CDR3 DNA: TGTGCCAGCAGCTCTCTAGATACGCAGTATTTT; CDR3 protein: CASSSLDTQYF
J gene: TRBJ2-7; clone size: -; D gene: -; V gene: TRBV6-6; CDR3 DNA: TGTGCCAGCAGTTACTCGAGGCAGAGGGTATCAGCCGAGCAGTACTTC; CDR3 protein: CASSYSRQRVSAEQYF
J gene: TRBJ2-5; clone size: -; D gene: -; V gene: TRBV5-4; CDR3 DNA: TGTGCCAGCAGCTTGTTCGGGGAGAAGGAGACCCAGTACTTC; CDR3 protein: CASSLFGEKETQYF
J gene: TRBJ1-2; clone size: -; D gene: -; V gene: TRBV29-1; CDR3 DNA: TGCAGCGTTGAATCACGCTATACCTATGGCTACACCTTC; CDR3 protein: CSVESRYTYGYTF
J gene: TRBJ2-4; clone size: -; D gene: -; V gene: TRBV30; CDR3 DNA: TGTGCCTGGAGTGCCAGGATAGGGGCCACCAAAAACATTCAGTACTTC; CDR3 protein: CAWSARIGATKNIQYF
J gene: TRBJ2-5; clone size: once; D gene: -; V gene: TRBV5-1; CDR3 DNA: TGCGCCAGCAGCTTCCCTAGCGAGACCCAGTACTTC; CDR3 protein: CASSFPSETQYF
J gene: TRBJ2-7; clone size: -; D gene: TRBD2; V gene: TRBV28; CDR3 DNA: TGTGCCAGCAGGACGGGAGGCGGGCCCTACGAGCAGTACTTC; CDR3 protein: CASRTGGGPYEQYF
J gene: TRBJ2-1; clone size: -; D gene: TRBD1; V gene: TRBV11-2; CDR3 DNA: TGTGCCTGCTGGACAGGTTCCTACAATGAGCAGTTCTTC; CDR3 protein: CACWTGSYNEQFF
J gene: TRBJ2-2; clone size: -; D gene: -; V gene: TRBV7-9; CDR3 DNA: TGTGCCAGCATCACACCCAGCAGGGTGAACACCGGGGAGCTGTTTTTT; CDR3 protein: CASITPSRVNTGELFF
J gene: TRBJ1-6; clone size: -; D gene: TRBD1; V gene: TRBV29-1; CDR3 DNA: TGCAGCGTTGAAGATCTTAATGGACAGGGGATCTTT; CDR3 protein: CSVEDLNGQGIF
J gene: TRBJ1-1; clone size: -; D gene: TRBD1; V gene: TRBV27; CDR3 DNA: TGTGCCAGCAGTCGGCGGACAGGGAACCTTGAGGGACGGAGAGCTTTCTTT; CDR3 protein: CASSRRTGNLEGRRAFF
J gene: TRBJ1-2; clone size: once; D gene: -; V gene: TRBV28; CDR3 DNA: TGTGCCAGCAGTTTTTTCGGGGGTCATTCTGGGAACTATGGCTACACCTTC; CDR3 protein: CASSFFGGHSGNYGYTF
J gene: TRBJ2-7; clone size: -; D gene: TRBD2; V gene: TRBV7-2; CDR3 DNA: TGTGCCAGCAGCTTAGCTTCCGGGACTAGCGTGTACGAGCAGTACTTC; CDR3 protein: CASSLASGTSVYEQYF
J gene: TRBJ2-7; clone size: -; D gene: -; V gene: TRBV19; CDR3 DNA: TGTGCCAGTAGTATGGGGGGAGGTATCTACGAGCAGTACTTC; CDR3 protein: CASSMGGGIYEQYF
J gene: TRBJ2-7; clone size: -; D gene: TRBD1; V gene: TRBV28; CDR3 DNA: TGTGCCAGCAGGGGGGCTCCGGGACAGGGACCCTACGAGCAGTACTTC; CDR3 protein: CASRGAPGQGPYEQYF
J gene: TRBJ2-7; clone size: once; D gene: -; V gene: TRBV27; CDR3 DNA: TGTGCCAGCAGTTTAGGGGGCAACGAGCAGTACTTC; CDR3 protein: CASSLGGNEQYF
J gene: TRBJ2-2; clone size: few; D gene: -; V gene: TRBV19; CDR3 DNA: TGTGCCAGTAGGACCAGACAGATCGCGAACACCGGGGAGCTGTTTTTT; CDR3 protein: CASRTRQIANTGELFF
J gene: TRBJ1-1; clone size: -; D gene: -; V gene: TRBV18; CDR3 DNA: TGTGCCAGCTCACCAATAGAACAGGGGAACACTGAAGCTTTCTTT; CDR3 protein: CASSPIEQGNTEAFF
J gene: TRBJ2-2; clone size: once; D gene: TRBD1; V gene: TRBV9; CDR3 DNA: TGTGCCAGCAGCAAGAGGACAGGGATCGGTGGGAACACCGGGGAGCTGTTTTTT; CDR3 protein: CASSKRTGIGGNTGELFF
J gene: TRBJ1-1; clone size: -; D gene: -; V gene: TRBV7-2; CDR3 DNA: TGTGCCAGCAGCGCGGGATACACTGAAGCTTTCTTT; CDR3 protein: CASSAGYTEAFF
J gene: TRBJ2-1; clone size: -; D gene: TRBD2; V gene: TRBV2; CDR3 DNA: TGTGCCAGCAGCAGAGGTAGACTAGCGGGAGTTGGCCAAACCTACAATGAGCAGTTCTTC; CDR3 protein: CASSRGRLAGVGQTYNEQFF
J gene: TRBJ2-3; clone size: few; D gene: TRBD2; V gene: TRBV27; CDR3 DNA: TGTGCCAGCAGTCAGGGACTAGCGTCAGATACGCAGTATTTT; CDR3 protein: CASSQGLASDTQYF
J gene: TRBJ2-3; clone size: -; D gene: -; V gene: TRBV18; CDR3 DNA: TGTGCCAGCTCACCGGGTCAAGGAGGGCAGTATTTT; CDR3 protein: CASSPGQGGQYF
J gene: TRBJ2-1; clone size: -; D gene: -; V gene: TRBV19; CDR3 DNA: TGTGCCAGTAAGGTTAGAGGGGGGGATGAGCAGTTCTTC; CDR3 protein: CASKVRGGDEQFF